The rows below give T cell receptor beta chains drawn from one sample of a study of T cell repertoires in cytomegalovirus infection. TCRdb itself ran the reads through MiXCR, one entry per CDR3 protein. The table lists 250,000 to 300,000 distinct CDR3 sequences, 12% to 15% of them singletons. The specimen was PBMCs. These receptors came from a human donor in good health (CMV status not recorded). Some clones in this sample may be carry-over from other donors' samples. The CDR3 runs from the conserved cysteine through the conserved F or W. Fields, in order: clone size, V gene, D gene, J gene, CDR3 DNA, CDR3 protein. A D gene is named only where the DNA matches it firmly. Some rows have no size entry. The others give once, few or many, or a class for an expanded clone.

NA	TRBV18	NA	TRBJ2-5	TGTGCCAGCTCACCACCGGGGGAGACCCAGTACTTC	CASSPPGETQYF
many	TRBV28	TRBD2	TRBJ2-7	TGTGCCAGCAGCCCGAACCAGCTAGCGGGACGTTACGAGCAGTACTTC	CASSPNQLAGRYEQYF
few	TRBV4-3	NA	TRBJ1-2	TGCGCCAGCAGCCAAGATGTGGCAGGGTGGAGCTATGGCTACACCTTC	CASSQDVAGWSYGYTF
NA	TRBV29-1	NA	TRBJ2-2	TGCAGCGTTACCGACAGGTCGAACACCGGGGAGCTGTTTTTT	CSVTDRSNTGELFF
many	TRBV29-1	NA	TRBJ2-3	TGCAGCGGAAGTAGCGGTGCAGATACGCAGTATTTT	CSGSSGADTQYF
NA	TRBV5-3	NA	TRBJ2-3	TGTACCAGCAGCTTGGCCGACAGTATCACAGATACGCAGTATTTT	CTSSLADSITDTQYF
few	TRBV4-1	NA	TRBJ1-1	TGCGCCAGCAGCCAACTTAGGGATGCACCTAACACTGAAGCTTTCTTT	CASSQLRDAPNTEAFF
many	TRBV7-2	TRBD1	TRBJ2-5	TGTGCCAGCAGCCCGAGAAGACAGGGCGGCGGAGAGACCCAGTACTTC	CASSPRRQGGGETQYF
many	TRBV7-2	NA	TRBJ1-1	TGTGCCAGCAGCTTAGGAAGGGGCAGCACTGAAGCTTTCTTT	CASSLGRGSTEAFF
few	TRBV28	NA	TRBJ1-1	TGTGCCAGCAGTTTATGGCAGGGGAGCCTCACTGAAGCTTTCTTT	CASSLWQGSLTEAFF
many	TRBV2	NA	TRBJ2-1	TGTGCCAGCCTCTACAATGAGCAGTTCTTC	CASLYNEQFF
few	TRBV20-1	NA	TRBJ2-5	TGCAGTGCTAGAGATCCGTGGGCCAGCAGGGAGACCCAGTACTTC	CSARDPWASRETQYF
many	TRBV7-2	TRBD1	TRBJ1-1	TGTGCCAGCAGCCTCCTCCCTCCGGGACAGGGAAGAGTGGTGACTGAAGCTTTCTTT	CASSLLPPGQGRVVTEAFF
many	TRBV11-1	TRBD2	TRBJ2-1	TGTGCCAGCAGCTTGTTGGGTGGAGCGGGAATGCGGATCGATGAGCAGTTCTTC	CASSLLGGAGMRIDEQFF
few	TRBV6-5	NA	TRBJ1-4	TGTGCCAGCAGGCCCAGCTTTACCTCACTCCGCCCTAATGAAAAACTGTTTTTT	CASRPSFTSLRPNEKLFF
NA	TRBV29-1	TRBD1	TRBJ1-5	TGCAGCGTTCAGGGACAGGGTCTCGGTCAGCCCCAGCATTTT	CSVQGQGLGQPQHF
few	TRBV5-5	NA	TRBJ1-5	TGTGCCAGCAGCTTGGGGCGGGCCCTCAGCAATCAGCCCCAGCATTTT	CASSLGRALSNQPQHF
many	TRBV20-1	TRBD2	TRBJ2-3	TGCAGTCGCCTAGCGGGGGGCCGGGGCACAGATACGCAGTATTTT	CSRLAGGRGTDTQYF
NA	TRBV5-1	TRBD1	TRBJ2-2	TGCGCCAGCAGCTACGGGACAGCGAACACCGGGGAGCTGTTTTTT	CASSYGTANTGELFF
once	TRBV20-1	NA	TRBJ1-5	TGCAGTGCTAGAGCGTATGGCTTTCAGCCCCAGCATTTT	CSARAYGFQPQHF
many	TRBV7-9	TRBD1	TRBJ2-7	TGTGCCAGCAGCGCTCGACAGGGGAACGAGCAGTACTTC	CASSARQGNEQYF
NA	TRBV3-1	NA	TRBJ1-2	TGTGCCAGCAGCCAAGATTTAATCGGCAGGCGTGACTATGGCTACACCTTC	CASSQDLIGRRDYGYTF
many	TRBV7-3	NA	TRBJ2-2	TGTGCCAGCAGCTTACAAGGACCTTCGAACACCGGGGAGCTGTTTTTT	CASSLQGPSNTGELFF
NA	TRBV18	NA	TRBJ2-7	TGTGCCAGCTCACCGAGGGGATTACCCTACGAGCAGTACTTC	CASSPRGLPYEQYF
many	TRBV7-2	NA	TRBJ1-2	TGTGCCAGCAGCCAGGACAGCAACTATGGCTACACCTTC	CASSQDSNYGYTF
many	TRBV7-2	NA	TRBJ2-3	TGTGCCAGCAGCTTACAGCGGAGGAGCACAGATACGCAGTATTTT	CASSLQRRSTDTQYF
few	TRBV11-2	TRBD1	TRBJ2-1	TGTGCCACCGGACAGGGGCTTATATCCTACAATGAGCAGTTCTTC	CATGQGLISYNEQFF
few	TRBV20-1	NA	TRBJ2-3	TGCAGTGCCACCAGCGCCGATGGCACAGATACGCAGTATTTT	CSATSADGTDTQYF
many	TRBV6-6	NA	TRBJ2-1	TGTGCCAGCAGTTACTCGACGTCGAACAATGAGCAGTTCTTC	CASSYSTSNNEQFF
NA	TRBV29-1	NA	TRBJ2-4	TGCAGCGTTGTTCCGGGAGTAGCCAAAAACATTCAGTACTTC	CSVVPGVAKNIQYF
few	TRBV29-1	NA	TRBJ1-5	TGCAGCGTCGGTCCGGCCGAAGGGCCCCAGCATTTT	CSVGPAEGPQHF
many	TRBV6-2/TRBV6-3	NA	TRBJ1-5	TGTGCCAGCAGAGGACGGTCCGGGTCGGCTCAGCCCCAGCATTTT	CASRGRSGSAQPQHF
many	TRBV18	TRBD2	TRBJ2-7	TGTGCCAGCCGGTTAACTAGCGTTAGCTACGAGCAGTACTTC	CASRLTSVSYEQYF
NA	TRBV19	TRBD2	TRBJ2-1	TGTGCCAGTCCCCTAGCGGGGAGCGATGAGCAGTTCTTC	CASPLAGSDEQFF
few	TRBV5-1	NA	TRBJ1-2	TGCGCCAGCCGCCTGACCGGGACATATACACCGGACTATGGCTACACCTTC	CASRLTGTYTPDYGYTF
many	TRBV7-7	NA	TRBJ2-7	TGTGCCAGCAGCCCCGGCCTCTCCTACGAGCAGTACTTC	CASSPGLSYEQYF
NA	TRBV20-1	NA	TRBJ1-2	TGCAGTGCCAGTCTGTTGGGAGGCTACACCTTC	CSASLLGGYTF
NA	TRBV7-6	NA	TRBJ2-3	TGTGCCAGCAGTGCTTGGGGGGACACAGATACGCAGTATTTT	CASSAWGDTDTQYF
many	TRBV20-1	TRBD2	TRBJ2-3	TGCAGTGCTCGACTAGCGGGAGGTTCCTTGATTGGGGCACCTAGCACAGATACGCAGTATTTT	CSARLAGGSLIGAPSTDTQYF
NA	TRBV29-1	TRBD1	TRBJ1-2	TGCAGCGTTGAGGACAGGGTGCAATATGGCTACACCTTC	CSVEDRVQYGYTF